Listed below are T cell receptor beta chains from one sample, sequenced in a study of vaccination and CD4 T cells after COVID-19. TCRdb reprocessed the PCR reads via MiXCR and lists one record per CDR3 protein. The sample comprises just under 30,000 distinct CDR3 sequences, approximately 49% of which are singletons, and about 6% rests with the top ten. This material consisted of CD4+ T cells from blood, taken about 7 months after SARS-CoV-2 vaccination. All receptors come from a human donor who had recovered from COVID-19. The CDR3 runs from the conserved cysteine through the conserved F or W. Fields, in order: D gene, clone size, V gene, CDR3 length, J gene, CDR3 DNA, CDR3 protein. D genes are given only for firm matches. Expanded clones are given a class, and other clones once, few, many or no size at all.

-,-,TRBV7-9,16,TRBJ2-2,TGTGCCAGCAGCTTTTACTTCGGACAGTCCGACGGGGAGCTGTTTTTT,CASSFYFGQSDGELFF
-,-,TRBV19,15,TRBJ2-3,TGTGCCAGTAGTCCAATTGAGGGCGACACAGATACGCAGTATTTT,CASSPIEGDTDTQYF
-,once,TRBV12-3/TRBV12-4,14,TRBJ2-1,TGTGCCAGCAGGAGGTCGGAGTTACACAATGAGCAGTTCTTC,CASRRSELHNEQFF
-,few,TRBV7-2,12,TRBJ2-3,TGTGCCAGCAGCCCGCTGGCAGATACGCAGTATTTT,CASSPLADTQYF
TRBD2,-,TRBV6-5,15,TRBJ2-3,TGTGCCAGCAGTTACCGAGCGGGAGGGGCGGATACGCAGTATTTT,CASSYRAGGADTQYF
-,-,TRBV20-1,18,TRBJ2-7,TGCAGTGCTCCACATCCCCCGTCCGGGACTCAGAGCTCCTACGAGCAGTACTTC,CSAPHPPSGTQSSYEQYF
-,few,TRBV27,16,TRBJ2-5,TGTGCCAGCAGACCGGCCCCGACTAAACCCCGAGAGACCCAGTACTTC,CASRPAPTKPRETQYF
-,few,TRBV10-3,14,TRBJ2-7,TGTGCCATCAGTGAACCCGGACAGTTCCCCGAGCAGTACTTC,CAISEPGQFPEQYF
-,-,TRBV28,14,TRBJ2-5,TGTGCCAGCAGATCCGGGAACGGCCCTGAGACCCAGTACTTC,CASRSGNGPETQYF
-,-,TRBV10-3,13,TRBJ2-5,TGTGCCATCAGGGAATCTGCAGGAGAGACCCAGTACTTC,CAIRESAGETQYF
TRBD1,few,TRBV15,17,TRBJ2-2,TGTGCCACCAGCAGCTCGACCCAGGGGGCGAACACCGGGGAGCTGTTTTTT,CATSSSTQGANTGELFF
-,once,TRBV7-2,12,TRBJ2-5,TGTGCCAGCAGCTTAGCCCAAGAGACCCAGTACTTC,CASSLAQETQYF
-,-,TRBV5-1,12,TRBJ2-5,TGCGCCAGCAGGGAGCACCAAGAGACCCAGTACTTC,CASREHQETQYF
-,once,TRBV7-9,14,TRBJ2-5,TGTGCCAGCAGCTTGGCCGGAAGAATGGAGACCCAGTACTTC,CASSLAGRMETQYF
-,-,TRBV7-6,13,TRBJ2-7,TGTGCCAGCAGCTTTGAGGGTCCGTACGAGCAGTACTTC,CASSFEGPYEQYF
-,-,TRBV28,15,TRBJ2-7,TGTGCCAGCAGTTTATACGGGAGAAAGACCTACGAGCAGTACTTC,CASSLYGRKTYEQYF